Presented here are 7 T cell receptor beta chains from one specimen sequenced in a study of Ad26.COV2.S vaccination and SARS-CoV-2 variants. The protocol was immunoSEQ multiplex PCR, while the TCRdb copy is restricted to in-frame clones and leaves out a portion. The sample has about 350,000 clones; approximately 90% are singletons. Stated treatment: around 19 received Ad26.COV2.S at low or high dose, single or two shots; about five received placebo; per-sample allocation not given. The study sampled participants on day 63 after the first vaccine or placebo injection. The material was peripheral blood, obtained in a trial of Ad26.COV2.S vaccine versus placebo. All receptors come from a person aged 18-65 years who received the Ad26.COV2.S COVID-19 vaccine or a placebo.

CDR3 bases: TGTGCCAGCAGTTTAGAAGTCAGCTACGAGCAGTACTTC. Translation: CASSLEVSYEQYF. The chain joins TRBV28 to TRBJ2-7; D gene unclear. The CDR3 totals 13 residues. V gave up 2 bases and J gave up 3 bases, with 8 bases separating them. From germline, CDR1 is MDHEN and CDR2 SYDVKM.

In DNA, the CDR3 is TGTGCCAGCAGCTTGGTCTCCAGGGGGAACACTGAAGCTTTCTTT. Its protein product is CASSLVSRGNTEAFF. The rearrangement joins TRBV5-6 to TRBJ1-1; maybe TRBD1 (6 bases). The CDR3 sequence is 15 residues long. The V end lost 0 bases, the J end lost 1 base, and 10 bases lay between the germline ends. Germline CDR1 reads SGHDT; CDR2 reads YYEEEE.

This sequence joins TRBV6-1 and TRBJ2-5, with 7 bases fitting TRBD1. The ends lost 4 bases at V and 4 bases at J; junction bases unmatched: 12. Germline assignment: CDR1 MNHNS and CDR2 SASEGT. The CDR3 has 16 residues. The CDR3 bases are TGTGCCAGCAGTGCACGCCGACAGGGTGCAGCAGAGACCCAGTACTTC. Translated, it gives CASSARRQGAAETQYF.

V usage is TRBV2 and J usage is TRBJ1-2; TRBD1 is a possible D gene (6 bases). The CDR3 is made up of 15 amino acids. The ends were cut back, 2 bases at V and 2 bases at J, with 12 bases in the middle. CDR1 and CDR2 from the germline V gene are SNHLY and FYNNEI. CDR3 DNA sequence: TGTGCCAGCAGTGAAAGACGGGGGGCCAACTATGGCTACACCTTC. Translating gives CASSERRGANYGYTF.

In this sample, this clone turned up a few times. DNA for the CDR3: TGTGCCAGCCAAGACCGGGACAGGAATTCCGAGCAGTACTTC. It specifies CASQDRDRNSEQYF. This chain connects TRBV19 to TRBJ2-7; 8 bases fit TRBD1. CDR3 length: 14 amino acids. V was clipped by 9 bases and J by 6 bases; unmatched bases: 13. In germline, CDR1 is LNHDA, CDR2 SQIVND (reference sequence).

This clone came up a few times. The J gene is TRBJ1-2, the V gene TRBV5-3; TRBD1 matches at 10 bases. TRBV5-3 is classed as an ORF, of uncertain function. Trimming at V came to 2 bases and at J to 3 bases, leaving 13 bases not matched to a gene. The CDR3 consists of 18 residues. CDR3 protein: CARSFIGTGEKSDYGYTF. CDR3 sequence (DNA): TGTGCCAGAAGCTTCATTGGGACAGGGGAGAAGTCTGACTATGGCTACACCTTC.

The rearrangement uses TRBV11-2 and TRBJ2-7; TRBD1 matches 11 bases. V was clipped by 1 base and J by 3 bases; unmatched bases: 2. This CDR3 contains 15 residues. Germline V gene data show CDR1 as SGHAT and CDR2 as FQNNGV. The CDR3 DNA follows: TGTGCCAGCAGCTTAGGAGGGACAGGGGGCTACGAGCAGTACTTC. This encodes CASSLGGTGGYEQYF.